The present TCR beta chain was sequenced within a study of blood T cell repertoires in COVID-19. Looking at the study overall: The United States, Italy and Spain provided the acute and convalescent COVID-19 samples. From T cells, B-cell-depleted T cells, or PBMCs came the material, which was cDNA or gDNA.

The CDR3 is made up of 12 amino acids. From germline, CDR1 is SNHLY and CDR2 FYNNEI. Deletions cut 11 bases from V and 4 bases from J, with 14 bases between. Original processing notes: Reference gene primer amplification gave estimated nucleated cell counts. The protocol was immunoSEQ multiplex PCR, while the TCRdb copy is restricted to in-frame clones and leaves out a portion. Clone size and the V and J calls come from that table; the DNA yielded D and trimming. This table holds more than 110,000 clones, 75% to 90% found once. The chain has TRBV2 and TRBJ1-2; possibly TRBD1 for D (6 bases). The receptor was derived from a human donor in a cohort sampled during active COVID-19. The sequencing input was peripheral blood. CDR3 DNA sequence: TGTGCCGGAAAGACAGGAGGCTATGGCTACACCTTC. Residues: CAGKTGGYGYTF.